This T cell receptor beta chain was documented in a study of OX40 agonist ivuxolimab in advanced cancers. As for the study in general: In this cohort, patients received ivuxolimab, an agonistic anti-OX40 (CD134) antibody. Three patients showed partial responses: one hepatocellular carcinoma and two cutaneous melanoma cases. Study results and caveats: The authors also found low normalized T-cell clonal expansion in some nonresponders.

The method was immunoSEQ multiplex PCR; TCRdb's version includes in-frame clones alone and lacks a portion of them. The sample includes over 50,000 clones, around 90% seen only once; the top ten take about 5%. Prior autoimmune disease or systemic immunosuppression barred patients. This CDR3 has 16 amino acids. The trim removed 1 base at V and 3 bases at J, leaving 6 bases unmatched. Germline CDR1 and CDR2: SEHNR and FQNEAQ (reference sequence). The sample holds one count of this clone. The antigen is unknown. The rearrangement joins TRBV7-9 to TRBJ2-3, with TRBD2 identical over 8 bases. Sequenced here: CD4+ or CD8+ T cells sorted from blood, sampled in a trial of the OX40 agonist ivuxolimab. The TCR comes from an adult with an advanced solid tumor such as melanoma, head and neck, liver or kidney cancer. The CDR3 coding sequence is TGTGCCAGCAGCTTAGTGAGCGGGAGTCCAACAGATACGCAGTATTTT. This translates into CASSLVSGSPTDTQYF.